Shown below are 27 T cell receptor beta chains from a single sample sequenced in a study of blood T cell repertoires in COVID-19. The assay was immunoSEQ multiplex PCR, and TCRdb's table has in-frame clones only and misses some. The table lists about 360,000 clones, about 87% of them singletons. Specimen: PBMCs or T cells enriched from blood (not recorded which). These TCRs come from a man aged 30-40 years who had recovered from COVID-19.

The V call is TRBV19, the J call TRBJ1-4, with a tentative D call TRBD1 (5 bases). The CDR3 length is 14 residues. V was trimmed by 5 bases and J by 5 bases, leaving 12 bases between them. Germline V gene data show CDR1 as LNHDA and CDR2 as SQIVND (reference sequence). The CDR3 sequence: CASSPRGTNEKLFF. CDR3 coding DNA: TGTGCCAGTAGTCCACGGGGGACGAATGAAAAACTGTTTTTT.

J is TRBJ2-1 and V is TRBV9, with D possibly TRBD1 on 5 matching bases. This CDR3 region has 14 residues. Trimming removed 5 bases at V and 1 base at J, with 10 bases between. CDR1 and CDR2 (germline): SGDLS, YYNGEE. CDR3 nucleotides: TGTGCCAGCAGTGCCAGGGTTTCCTACAATGAGCAGTTCTTC. Translated, it gives CASSARVSYNEQFF.

The chain has TRBV30 and TRBJ2-7; no reliable D call. The CDR3 length is 14 residues. The germline V gene has CDR1 GTSNPN and CDR2 SVGIG (reference sequence). V dropped 4 bases and J dropped 0 bases, with 13 bases sitting between them. CDR3 sequence: CAWNLQASSYEQYF. CDR3 DNA: TGTGCCTGGAACCTTCAGGCGAGCTCCTACGAGCAGTACTTC.

The chain links TRBV30 to TRBJ2-6; 10 bases agree with TRBD1. V lost 4 bases to trimming and J lost 0 bases; unmatched junction nucleotides: 9. Per the germline V gene, CDR1 is GTSNPN and CDR2 is SVGIG (reference sequence). The CDR3 loop spans 18 amino acids. CDR3 DNA sequence: TGTGCCTGGAAAGTCGGGACAGGGGATTTCTCTGGGGCCAACGTCCTGACTTTC. Its protein is CAWKVGTGDFSGANVLTF.

The chain recombines TRBV6-1 with TRBJ2-7; D call uncertain. This CDR3 contains 12 residues. Germline values: CDR1 MNHNS, CDR2 SASEGT. Deletions cut 0 bases from V and 9 bases from J, with 9 bases between. The CDR3 region is CASSEAADVQYF. CDR3 DNA sequence: TGTGCCAGCAGTGAAGCTGCGGATGTGCAGTACTTC.

The chain combines TRBV5-1 with TRBJ2-5; a weak D match, TRBD1 (6 bases). Germline V gives CDR1 SGHRS, CDR2 YFSETQ. The germline V and J ends were trimmed by 4 bases and 4 bases, with 20 bases remaining between them. This CDR3 is built from 16 residues. The CDR3 coding sequence is TGCGCCAGCAGCACCGCCTCACAGGGAATTACAGAGACCCAGTACTTC. Residues: CASSTASQGITETQYF.

The chain joins TRBV6-5 to TRBJ2-5; 11 bases line up with TRBD2. This CDR3 comprises 16 residues. In germline, CDR1 is MNHEY, CDR2 SVGAGI. V was pared by 4 bases and J by 3 bases, with 7 bases of the junction left unmatched. CDR3 sequence (DNA): TGTGCCAGCAGTTTCCTAGCGGGGGGTCGAAAAGAGACCCAGTACTTC. Its protein is CASSFLAGGRKETQYF.

The CDR3 bases are TGTGCCAGCAGCTTAACCAGGGACTATGAGCAGTTCTTC. This sequence encodes CASSLTRDYEQFF. The chain couples TRBV11-3 to TRBJ2-1; maybe TRBD2 (6 bases). CDR3 size: 13 residues. The V gene's germline CDR1 is SGHNT and CDR2 YENEEA. The V end lost 2 bases, the J end lost 8 bases, and 10 bases lay between the germline ends.

This clone was observed a single time. The chain employs TRBV19 and TRBJ2-3; 9 nucleotides align to TRBD1. Germline CDR1 reads LNHDA; CDR2 reads SQIVND (reference sequence). This CDR3 region has 16 residues. V lost 0 bases, J lost 5 bases, and 6 bases stayed unmatched. CDR3 loop: CASSIDLTGGIDTQYF. CDR3 nucleotide sequence: TGTGCCAGTAGTATAGATCTTACAGGGGGCATAGATACGCAGTATTTT.

The chain is built from TRBV3-1 (or the pseudogene TRBV3-2) and TRBJ1-3, with D unclear. Germline V gene data show CDR1 as LGHDT and CDR2 as YNNKEL (reference sequence). This CDR3 is built from 16 residues. V was cut by 1 base and J by 2 bases, with 12 bases left in between. The CDR3 DNA reads as TGTGCCAGCAGCCAAGTTTTGGGCCAGGCTGGAAACACCATATATTTT. Translated, it gives CASSQVLGQAGNTIYF.

The J gene is TRBJ1-1, the V gene TRBV10-3, with a weak D call TRBD1 (6 bases). CDR3 length: 14 residues. V lost 2 bases, J lost 1 base, and 8 bases lay in between. Germline lookup yields CDR1 ENHRY and CDR2 SYGVKD. DNA for the CDR3: TGTGCCATCAGTGAGCTACAGGGGAACACTGAAGCTTTCTTT. As protein: CAISELQGNTEAFF.

The chain employs TRBV27 and TRBJ2-7; perhaps TRBD1 as D (6 bases). The CDR3 has 14 amino acids. Trimming cost V 4 bases and J 3 bases, with 13 bases left between them. CDR1 MNHEY and CDR2 SMNVEV come from the germline V gene (reference sequence). CDR3 sequence (DNA): TGTGCCAGCAGTTCACCGGGACACCACTACGAGCAGTACTTC. Protein product: CASSSPGHHYEQYF.

The gene calls are TRBV5-5 and TRBJ2-2, with TRBD1 matching 7 bases. Germline lookup yields CDR1 SGHKS and CDR2 YYEKEE (reference sequence). With V trimmed by 1 base and J by 1 base, 7 bases remained unmatched. CDR3 length: 17 residues. The DNA for the CDR3 is TGTGCCAGCAGCTTGCGCTCCGGACAGGTGAACACCGGGGAGCTGTTTTTT. This encodes CASSLRSGQVNTGELFF.

In this sample, this clone turned up a few times. The gene calls are TRBV7-9 and TRBJ1-1; D is undetermined. Germline CDR1 reads SEHNR; CDR2 reads FQNEAQ (reference sequence). V lost 1 base to trimming and J lost 5 bases, with 17 bases between them. The CDR3 runs 16 residues. The DNA of the CDR3 is TGTGCCAGCAGCTTAGGGACGGGAATTCGATCGACTGAAGCTTTCTTT. It encodes CASSLGTGIRSTEAFF.

This clone was seen only a few times. The rearrangement joins TRBV2 to TRBJ1-1, with TRBD1 matching 8 bases. This CDR3 is 12 amino acids long. V dropped 6 bases and J dropped 10; count of bases not matched to a gene: 7. Germline lookup yields CDR1 SNHLY and CDR2 FYNNEI. The CDR3 here is CASSQTGVGAFF. CDR3 nucleotide sequence: TGTGCCAGCAGCCAGACAGGGGTCGGAGCTTTCTTT. Variable domain in full (rest from reference TRBV2 and TRBJ1-1): EPEVTQTPSHQVTQMGQEVILRCVPISNHLYFYWYRQILGQKVEFLVSFYNNEISEKSEIFDDQFSVERPDGSNFTLKIRSTKLEDSAMYFCASSQTGVGAFFGQGTRLTVV.

The V call is TRBV6-5, the J call TRBJ1-6; 8 nucleotides line up with TRBD1. Germline CDR1 and CDR2: MNHEY and SVGAGI. CDR3 length equals 14 residues. The junction had 3 bases not matched to a gene; V was cut back by 2 bases and J by 9 bases. The CDR3 region has the DNA TGTGCCAGCAGTTACGAGACAGGGGTTTCACCCCTCCACTTT. Encoded protein: CASSYETGVSPLHF.

This clone was observed a single time. The rearrangement uses TRBV5-6 and TRBJ2-5; TRBD1 aligns across 7 bases. V trimming: 4 bases; J trimming: 4 bases; junction bases outside the gene matches: 13. CDR1 SGHDT and CDR2 YYEEEE come from the germline V gene. The CDR3 has 16 residues. The CDR3 coding sequence is TGTGCCAGCAGCGGGGTAGGGGGCGGATTAATAGAGACCCAGTACTTC. It is translated as CASSGVGGGLIETQYF.

The chain links TRBV18 to TRBJ2-5; D is ambiguous. Germline V gives CDR1 KGHSH, CDR2 LQKENI. Deletions cut 4 bases from V and 3 bases from J, with 3 bases between. The CDR3 has 11 amino acids. The CDR3 here is CASSRKETQYF. CDR3 DNA sequence: TGTGCCAGCTCACGTAAAGAGACCCAGTACTTC.

CDR3 loop: CASSSSSNYSPLHF. CDR3 in DNA: TGTGCCAGCAGTTCCTCTTCAAACTATTCACCCCTCCACTTT. The chain has TRBV27 and TRBJ1-6; D not certain. From germline, CDR1 is MNHEY and CDR2 SMNVEV (reference sequence). V lost 4 bases and J 8 bases, leaving 12 bases between the germline ends. The CDR3 length is 14 residues.

Only one count was recorded for this clone. In DNA form, the CDR3 reads TGCGCCAGCAGCTTGGGCAGCGGACACAATGAGCAGTTCTTC. It codes for CASSLGSGHNEQFF. The chain combines TRBV5-1 with TRBJ2-1; D is possibly TRBD2 (5 bases). The CDR3 is 14 residues long. The V end was cut by 0 bases, the J end by 5 bases, with 9 bases between. In germline, CDR1 is SGHRS, CDR2 YFSETQ.

V is TRBV30 and J is TRBJ1-1; 9 nucleotides line up with TRBD1. V lost 2 bases to trimming and J lost 3 bases; unmatched junction nucleotides: 1. Germline CDR1 reads GTSNPN; CDR2 reads SVGIG (reference sequence). The CDR3 loop spans 13 amino acids. CDR3 in amino acids: CAWSRDRDTEAFF. CDR3 sequence (DNA): TGTGCCTGGAGTCGGGACAGGGACACTGAAGCTTTCTTT.

This chain uses TRBV7-2 with TRBJ1-2, with TRBD1 matching 7 bases. V gave up 7 bases and J gave up 1 base; unmatched junction bases: 9. The CDR3 extends over 15 amino acids. Looked up from germline, CDR1 is SGHTA and CDR2 is FQGNSA. Here the CDR3 reads CASKMEGAGNYGYTF. The CDR3 region has the DNA TGTGCCAGCAAAATGGAGGGGGCGGGTAACTATGGCTACACCTTC.

V usage is TRBV5-1 and J usage is TRBJ1-2; maybe TRBD1 (6 bases). Germline values: CDR1 SGHRS, CDR2 YFSETQ. The CDR3 loop spans 14 amino acids. Trimming removed 2 bases at V and 3 bases at J, with 11 bases between. Here the CDR3 reads CASSFTGSDYGYTF. CDR3 bases: TGCGCCAGCAGCTTTACAGGGTCGGACTATGGCTACACCTTC.

The rearrangement links TRBV4-1 to TRBJ2-3, with TRBD2 identical over 8 bases. Germline V gene data show CDR1 as MGHRA and CDR2 as YSYEKL. There are 16 residues in the CDR3. V gave up 3 bases and J gave up 1 base; unmatched junction bases: 6. For the CDR3, the DNA is TGCGCCAGCAGCCACGGTTGGCGGGGGGGCACAGATACGCAGTATTTT. Protein: CASSHGWRGGTDTQYF.

J is TRBJ2-3 and V is TRBV4-1; 13 bases map to TRBD2. Germline values: CDR1 MGHRA, CDR2 YSYEKL. The CDR3 has 17 residues. The J segment lost 5 bases and the V segment lost 4 bases, leaving 9 bases of the junction unmatched. The CDR3 loop reads CASSRGLAGARGDTQYF. DNA for the CDR3: TGCGCCAGCAGCCGAGGACTAGCGGGGGCCCGCGGAGATACGCAGTATTTT.

The gene calls are TRBV2 and TRBJ1-1; D unresolved. Germline assignment: CDR1 SNHLY and CDR2 FYNNEI. The CDR3 has 12 amino acids. V was clipped by 8 bases and J by 0 bases, with 7 bases between them. CDR3 sequence: CASRTVNTEAFF. The DNA for the CDR3 is TGTGCCAGCCGTACAGTGAACACTGAAGCTTTCTTT.

The CDR3, as DNA: TGTGCCATCAGAGACACCGGGACAGGGCTATACGAGCAGTACTTC. Translated: CAIRDTGTGLYEQYF. The rearrangement links TRBV10-3 to TRBJ2-7, with 9 nucleotides matching TRBD1. The V segment lost 6 bases and the J segment 4 bases; nucleotides outside the gene matches: 10. CDR3 size: 15 residues. CDR1 and CDR2 (germline): ENHRY, SYGVKD.